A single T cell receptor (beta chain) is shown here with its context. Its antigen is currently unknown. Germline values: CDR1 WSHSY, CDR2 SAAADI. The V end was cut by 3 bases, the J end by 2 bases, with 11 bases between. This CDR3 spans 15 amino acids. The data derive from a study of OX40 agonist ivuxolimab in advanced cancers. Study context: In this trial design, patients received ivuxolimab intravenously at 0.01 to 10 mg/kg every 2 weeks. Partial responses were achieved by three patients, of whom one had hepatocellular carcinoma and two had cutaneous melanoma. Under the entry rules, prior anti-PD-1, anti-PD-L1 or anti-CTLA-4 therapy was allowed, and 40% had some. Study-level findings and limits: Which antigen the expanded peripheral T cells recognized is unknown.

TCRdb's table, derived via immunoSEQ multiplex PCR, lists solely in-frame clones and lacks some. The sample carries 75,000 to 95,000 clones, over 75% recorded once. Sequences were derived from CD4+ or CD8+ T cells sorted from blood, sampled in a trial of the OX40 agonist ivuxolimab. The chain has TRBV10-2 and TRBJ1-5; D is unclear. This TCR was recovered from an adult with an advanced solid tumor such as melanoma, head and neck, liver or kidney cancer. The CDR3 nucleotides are TGCGCCAGCAGTGACTCCAGTATTGGCAATCAGCCCCAGCATTTT. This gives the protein CASSDSSIGNQPQHF.